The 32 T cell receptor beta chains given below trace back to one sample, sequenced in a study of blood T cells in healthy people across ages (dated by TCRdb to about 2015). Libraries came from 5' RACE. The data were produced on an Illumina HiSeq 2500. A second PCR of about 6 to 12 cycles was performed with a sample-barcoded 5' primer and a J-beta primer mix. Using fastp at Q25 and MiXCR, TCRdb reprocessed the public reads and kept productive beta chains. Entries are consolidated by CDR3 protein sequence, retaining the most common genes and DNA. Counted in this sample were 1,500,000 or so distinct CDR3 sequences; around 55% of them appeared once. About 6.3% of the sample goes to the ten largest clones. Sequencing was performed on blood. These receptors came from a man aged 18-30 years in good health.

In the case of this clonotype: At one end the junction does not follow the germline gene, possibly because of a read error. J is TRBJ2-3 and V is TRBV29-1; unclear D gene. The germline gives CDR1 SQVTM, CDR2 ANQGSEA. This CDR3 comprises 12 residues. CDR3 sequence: CSVAVSAETQYF. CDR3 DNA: TGCAGCGTTGCGGTCTCAGCAGAGACGCAGTATTTT.

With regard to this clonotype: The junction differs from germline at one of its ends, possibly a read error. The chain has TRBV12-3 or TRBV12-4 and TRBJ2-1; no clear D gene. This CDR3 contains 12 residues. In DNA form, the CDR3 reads TGCGCCAGCAGCCCCACAAACAATGAGCAGTTCTTC. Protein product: CASSPTNNEQFF.

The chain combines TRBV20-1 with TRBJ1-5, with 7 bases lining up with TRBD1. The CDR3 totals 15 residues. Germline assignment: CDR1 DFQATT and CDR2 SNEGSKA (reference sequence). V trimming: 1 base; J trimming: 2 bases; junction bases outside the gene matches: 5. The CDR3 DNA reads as TGCAGTGCTAGAGCCAGACAGGGCGGCAATCAGCCCCAGCATTTT. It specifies CSARARQGGNQPQHF.

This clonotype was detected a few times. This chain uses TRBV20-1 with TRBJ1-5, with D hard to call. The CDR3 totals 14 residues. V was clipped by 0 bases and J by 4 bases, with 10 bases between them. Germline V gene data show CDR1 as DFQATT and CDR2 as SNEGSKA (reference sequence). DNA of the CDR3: TGCAGTGCTAGAGATGGCAGACTTAATCAGCCCCAGCATTTT. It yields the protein CSARDGRLNQPQHF.

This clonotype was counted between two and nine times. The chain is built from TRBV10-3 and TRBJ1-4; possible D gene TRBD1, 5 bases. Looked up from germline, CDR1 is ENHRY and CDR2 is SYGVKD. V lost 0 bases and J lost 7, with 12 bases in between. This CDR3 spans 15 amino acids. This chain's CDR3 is CAISESEGLFEKLFF. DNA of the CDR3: TGTGCCATCAGTGAGTCGGAGGGGCTCTTTGAAAAACTGTTTTTT.

The CDR3 nucleotides read TGTGCCAGCAGTTTTAGTGGGTACGGTCAGCCCCAGCATTTT. This translates into CASSFSGYGQPQHF. V and J are TRBV27 and TRBJ1-5; D remains ambiguous. The germline gives CDR1 MNHEY, CDR2 SMNVEV (reference sequence). The CDR3 contains 14 residues. V dropped 3 bases and J dropped 6 bases, with 12 bases sitting between them.

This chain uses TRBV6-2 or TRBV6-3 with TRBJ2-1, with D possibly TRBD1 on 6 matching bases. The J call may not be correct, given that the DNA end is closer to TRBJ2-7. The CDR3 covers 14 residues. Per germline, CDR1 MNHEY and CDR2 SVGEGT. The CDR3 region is CASRFRGSYNEQYF. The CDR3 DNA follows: TGTGCCAGCAGATTCAGGGGCTCCTACAATGAGCAGTACTTC.

In nucleotides, the CDR3 is TGTGCCAGCAGCTTGACCGGGACAGGCTACAATGAGCAGTTCTTC. Its protein is CASSLTGTGYNEQFF. V gene TRBV5-5 combines with J gene TRBJ2-1, with 8 bases that match TRBD1. Germline CDR1 and CDR2: SGHKS and YYEKEE (reference sequence). CDR3 length equals 15 residues. After removal of 1 base from V and 3 bases from J, the junction contained 3 bases not matched to a gene.

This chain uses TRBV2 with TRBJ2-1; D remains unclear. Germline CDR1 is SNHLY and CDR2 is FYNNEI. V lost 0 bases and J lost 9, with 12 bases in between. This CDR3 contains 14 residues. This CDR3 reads CASSEAYVGGEQFF. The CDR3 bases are TGTGCCAGCAGTGAAGCCTATGTCGGCGGTGAGCAGTTCTTC. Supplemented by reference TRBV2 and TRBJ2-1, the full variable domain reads EPEVTQTPSHQVTQMGQEVILRCVPISNHLYFYWYRQILGQKVEFLVSFYNNEISEKSEIFDDQFSVERPDGSNFTLKIRSTKLEDSAMYFCASSEAYVGGEQFFGPGTRLTVL.

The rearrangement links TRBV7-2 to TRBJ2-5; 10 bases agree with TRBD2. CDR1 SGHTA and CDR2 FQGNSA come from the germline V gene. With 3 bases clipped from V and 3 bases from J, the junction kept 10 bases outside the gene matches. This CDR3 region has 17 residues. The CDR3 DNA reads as TGTGCCAGCAGCTTCGATTTGGCTAGCGGGGGTGAAGAGACCCAGTACTTC. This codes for CASSFDLASGGEETQYF.

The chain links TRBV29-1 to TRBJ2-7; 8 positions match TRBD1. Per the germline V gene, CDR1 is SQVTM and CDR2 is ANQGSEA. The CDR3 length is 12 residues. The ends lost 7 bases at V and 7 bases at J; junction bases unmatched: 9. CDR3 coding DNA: TGCAGCGGGGGACAGGCGGGTTTGGAGCAGTACTTC. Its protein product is CSGGQAGLEQYF.

Here the CDR3 DNA reads TGTGCCAGCAGCGGCGGGGTAGGGATGAACACTGAAGCTTTCTTT. This sequence encodes CASSGGVGMNTEAFF. V and J are TRBV11-2 and TRBJ1-1; D uncertain. Trimming left V 5 bases short and J 0 bases short, with 13 bases between. The CDR3 consists of 15 residues. The germline CDR1 and CDR2 sequences are SGHAT and FQNNGV.

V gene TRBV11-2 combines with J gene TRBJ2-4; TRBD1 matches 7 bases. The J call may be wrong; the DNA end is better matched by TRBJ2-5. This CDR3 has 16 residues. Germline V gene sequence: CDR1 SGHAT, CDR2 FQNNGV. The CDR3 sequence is CASSFEGARTRETQYF. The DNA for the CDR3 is TGTGCCAGCAGCTTTGAGGGGGCGAGGACCCGCGAGACCCAGTACTTC.

CDR3 loop: CASSPREGPLQETQYF. DNA of the CDR3: TGTGCCAGCAGCCCTCGAGAGGGGCCGCTTCAAGAGACCCAGTACTTC. The V call is TRBV7-9, the J call TRBJ2-5; TRBD1 or TRBD2 may be the D gene (5 bases each). The CDR3 contains 16 residues. V was pared by 5 bases and J by 2 bases, with 18 bases between. Germline V gives CDR1 SEHNR, CDR2 FQNEAQ (reference sequence).

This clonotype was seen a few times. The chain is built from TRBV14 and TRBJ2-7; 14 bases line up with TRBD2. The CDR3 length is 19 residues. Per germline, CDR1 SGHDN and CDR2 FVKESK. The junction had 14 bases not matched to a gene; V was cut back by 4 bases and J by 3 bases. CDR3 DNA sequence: TGTGCCAGCAGCCGGAAACCGGGACTAGCGGGAGTAGTCTTCTACGAGCAGTACTTC. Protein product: CASSRKPGLAGVVFYEQYF.

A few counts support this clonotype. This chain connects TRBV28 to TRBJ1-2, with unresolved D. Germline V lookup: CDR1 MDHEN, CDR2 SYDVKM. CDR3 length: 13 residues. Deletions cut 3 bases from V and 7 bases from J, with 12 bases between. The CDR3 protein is CASSFAGVGGYTF. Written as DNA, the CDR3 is TGTGCCAGCAGTTTTGCCGGGGTTGGTGGCTACACCTTC.

This CDR3 reads CASSISGAHEQYF. The CDR3 bases are TGTGCCAGCAGCATTAGCGGGGCTCACGAGCAGTACTTC. The chain is built from TRBV7-9 and TRBJ2-5, with 8 bases aligning to TRBD2. Matching the DNA end better, TRBJ2-7 makes the J call doubtful. Looked up from germline, CDR1 is SEHNR and CDR2 is FQNEAQ (reference sequence). The CDR3 covers 13 residues.

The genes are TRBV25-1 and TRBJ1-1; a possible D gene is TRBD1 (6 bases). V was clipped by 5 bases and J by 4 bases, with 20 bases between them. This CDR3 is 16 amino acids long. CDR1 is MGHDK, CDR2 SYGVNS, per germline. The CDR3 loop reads CASSPTRGGYSTEAFF. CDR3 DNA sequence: TGTGCCAGCAGTCCCACCAGGGGAGGGTATTCCACTGAAGCTTTCTTT.

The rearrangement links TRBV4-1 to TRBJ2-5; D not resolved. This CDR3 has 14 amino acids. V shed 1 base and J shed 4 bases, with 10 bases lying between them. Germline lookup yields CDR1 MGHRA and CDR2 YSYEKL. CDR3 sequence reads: CASSQGTVAETQYF. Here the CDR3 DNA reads TGCGCCAGCAGCCAAGGCACAGTGGCAGAGACCCAGTACTTC.

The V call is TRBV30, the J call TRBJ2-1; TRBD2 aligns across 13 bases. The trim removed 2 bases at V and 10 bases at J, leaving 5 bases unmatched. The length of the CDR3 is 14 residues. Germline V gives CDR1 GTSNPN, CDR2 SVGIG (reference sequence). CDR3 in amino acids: CAWSRGTSGIEQFF. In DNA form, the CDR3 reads TGTGCCTGGAGTAGGGGGACTAGCGGGATCGAGCAGTTCTTC.

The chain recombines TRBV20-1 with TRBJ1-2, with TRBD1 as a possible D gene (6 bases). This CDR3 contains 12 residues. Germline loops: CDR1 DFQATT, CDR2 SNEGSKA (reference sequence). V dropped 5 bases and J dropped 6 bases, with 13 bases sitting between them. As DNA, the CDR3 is TGCAGTGCTGCCTACAGGGATGATGGCTACACCTTC. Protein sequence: CSAAYRDDGYTF.

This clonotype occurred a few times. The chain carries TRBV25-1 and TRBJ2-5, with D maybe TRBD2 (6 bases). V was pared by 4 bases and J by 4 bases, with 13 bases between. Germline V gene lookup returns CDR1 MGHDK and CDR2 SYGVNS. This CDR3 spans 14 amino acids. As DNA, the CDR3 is TGTGCCAGCAGTGTAACGGGACTGTCAGAGACCCAGTACTTC. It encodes CASSVTGLSETQYF. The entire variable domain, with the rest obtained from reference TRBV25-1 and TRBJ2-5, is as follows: EADIYQTPRYLVIGTGKKITLECSQTMGHDKMYWYQQDPGMELHLIHYSYGVNSTEKGDLSSESTVSRIRTEHFPLTLESARPSHTSQYLCASSVTGLSETQYFGPGTRLLVL.

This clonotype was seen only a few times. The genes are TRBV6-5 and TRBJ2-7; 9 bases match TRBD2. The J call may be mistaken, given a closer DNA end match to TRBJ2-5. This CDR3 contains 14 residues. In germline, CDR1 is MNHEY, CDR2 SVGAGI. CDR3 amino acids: CASSLAGWRETQYF. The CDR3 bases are TGTGCCAGCAGTCTAGCGGGATGGAGAGAGACCCAGTACTTC.

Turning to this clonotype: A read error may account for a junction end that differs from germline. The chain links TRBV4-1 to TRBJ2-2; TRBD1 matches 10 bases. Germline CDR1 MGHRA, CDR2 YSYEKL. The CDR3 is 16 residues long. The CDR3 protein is CASGQIGTGDTGELFF. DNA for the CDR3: TGCGCCAGCGGCCAGATAGGGACAGGGGACACCGGGGAGCTGTTTTTT.

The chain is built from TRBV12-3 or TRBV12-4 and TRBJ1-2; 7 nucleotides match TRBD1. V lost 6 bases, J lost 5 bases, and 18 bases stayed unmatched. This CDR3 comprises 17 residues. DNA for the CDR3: TGTGCCAGCAGCTCAAACAGGGGCTCTCTCCTAACTTATGGCTACACCTTC. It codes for CASSSNRGSLLTYGYTF.

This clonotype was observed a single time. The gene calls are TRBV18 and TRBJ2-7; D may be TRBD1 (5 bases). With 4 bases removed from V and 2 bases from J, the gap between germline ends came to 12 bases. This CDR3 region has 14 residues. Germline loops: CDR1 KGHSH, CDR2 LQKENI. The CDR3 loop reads CASSQGSSPYEQYF. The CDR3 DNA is TGTGCCAGCTCACAGGGGTCTTCCCCCTACGAGCAGTACTTC. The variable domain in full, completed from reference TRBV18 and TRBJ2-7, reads NAGVMQNPRHLVRRRGQEARLRCSPMKGHSHVYWYRQLPEEGLKFMVYLQKENIIDESGMPKERFSAEFPKEGPSILRIQQVVRGDSAAYFCASSQGSSPYEQYFGPGTRLTVT.

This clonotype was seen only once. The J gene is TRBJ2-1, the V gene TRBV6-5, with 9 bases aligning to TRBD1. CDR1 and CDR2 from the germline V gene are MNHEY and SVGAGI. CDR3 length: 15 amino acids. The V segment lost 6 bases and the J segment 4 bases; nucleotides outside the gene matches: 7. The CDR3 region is CASSQGQGHYNEQFF. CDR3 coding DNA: TGTGCCAGCAGCCAAGGACAGGGGCATTACAATGAGCAGTTCTTC.

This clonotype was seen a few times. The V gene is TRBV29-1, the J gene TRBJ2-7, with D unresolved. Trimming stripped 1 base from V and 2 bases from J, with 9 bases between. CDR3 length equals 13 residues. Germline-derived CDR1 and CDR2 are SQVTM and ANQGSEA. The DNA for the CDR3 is TGCAGCGTTGAAGTCGCGGAAACCTACGAGCAGTACTTC. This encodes CSVEVAETYEQYF.

The CDR3, as DNA: TGCAGTGCTAGTTCCGGGAGTAGTGAGACCCAGTACTTC. Translated: CSASSGSSETQYF. The gene calls are TRBV20-1 and TRBJ2-7, with D maybe TRBD2 (6 bases). The end of the DNA aligns better with TRBJ2-5, so the J call may be wrong. There are 13 residues in the CDR3. Looked up from germline, CDR1 is DFQATT and CDR2 is SNEGSKA (reference sequence).

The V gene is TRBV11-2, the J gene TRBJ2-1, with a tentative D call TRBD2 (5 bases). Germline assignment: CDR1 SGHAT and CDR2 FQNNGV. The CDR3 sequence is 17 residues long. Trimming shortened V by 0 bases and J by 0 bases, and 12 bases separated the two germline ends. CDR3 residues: CASSLESGLSSYNEQFF. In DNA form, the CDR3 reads TGTGCCAGCAGCTTAGAATCGGGGTTGAGCTCCTACAATGAGCAGTTCTTC.

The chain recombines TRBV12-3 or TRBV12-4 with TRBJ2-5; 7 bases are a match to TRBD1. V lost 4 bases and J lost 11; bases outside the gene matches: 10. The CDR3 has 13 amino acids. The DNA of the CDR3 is TGTGCCAGCAGTTCCCAGGGGGTAAATGAGCAGTACTTC. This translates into CASSSQGVNEQYF.

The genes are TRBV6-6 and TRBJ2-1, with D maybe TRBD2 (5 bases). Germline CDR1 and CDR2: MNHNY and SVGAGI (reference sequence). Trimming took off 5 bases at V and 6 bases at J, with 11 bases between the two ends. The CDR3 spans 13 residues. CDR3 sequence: CASSAGLINEQFF. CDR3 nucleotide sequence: TGTGCCAGCAGTGCTGGACTGATCAATGAGCAGTTCTTC.